This T cell receptor beta chain was identified during a study of OX40 agonist ivuxolimab in advanced cancers. Looking at the study overall: Three partial responders included one hepatocellular carcinoma patient and two cutaneous melanoma patients.

Study conclusions and caveats: In the expanded peripheral T cells, antigen specificity was never determined.

Blood sampling took place at baseline, cycle 4 day 1, and cycle 7 day 1. The repertoire was sequenced with immunoSEQ multiplex PCR; TCRdb's copy has only in-frame clones and lacks some. The data show over 90,000 clones, roughly 94% seen once. The V and J ends lost 0 bases and 0 bases, in that order; junction bases with no gene match: 2. The CDR3 has 15 amino acids. Germline loops: CDR1 MNHEY, CDR2 SVGAGI. A word on this clone: As yet, its antigen is unknown.

The chain links TRBV6-5 to TRBJ2-7, with 7 bases fitting TRBD1. The sequencing used CD4+ or CD8+ T cells sorted from blood, collected in a trial of the OX40 agonist ivuxolimab. This sequence originates from an adult with an advanced solid tumor such as melanoma, head and neck, liver or kidney cancer. This CDR3 is CASSYSDRLSYEQYF. CDR3 coding DNA: TGTGCCAGCAGTTACTCGGACAGGCTCTCCTACGAGCAGTACTTC.